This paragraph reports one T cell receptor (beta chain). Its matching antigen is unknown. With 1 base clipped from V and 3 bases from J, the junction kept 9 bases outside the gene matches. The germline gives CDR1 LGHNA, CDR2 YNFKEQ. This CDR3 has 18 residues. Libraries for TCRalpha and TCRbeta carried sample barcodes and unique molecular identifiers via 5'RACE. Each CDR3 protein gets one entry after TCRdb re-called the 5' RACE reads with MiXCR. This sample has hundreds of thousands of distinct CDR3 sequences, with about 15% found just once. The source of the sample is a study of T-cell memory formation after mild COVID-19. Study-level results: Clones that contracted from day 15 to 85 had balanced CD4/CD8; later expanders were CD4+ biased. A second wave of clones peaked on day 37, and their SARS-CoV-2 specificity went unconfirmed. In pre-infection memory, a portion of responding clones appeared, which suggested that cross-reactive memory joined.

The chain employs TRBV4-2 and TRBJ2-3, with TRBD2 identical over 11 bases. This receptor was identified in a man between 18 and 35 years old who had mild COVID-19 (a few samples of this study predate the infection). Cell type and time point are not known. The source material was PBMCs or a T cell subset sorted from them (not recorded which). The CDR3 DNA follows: TGTGCCAGCAGCCAAGTGGGGTTGGCTAGCGGGGGGACAGATACGCAGTATTTT. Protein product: CASSQVGLASGGTDTQYF.